The source of this T cell receptor beta chain is a study of shared clonotypes between healthy human individuals. Study-wide results and caveats: Larger estimated richness was generally seen in naive subsets than in memory subsets.

The CDR3 runs 13 residues. CDR1 and CDR2 (germline): SGDLS, YYNGEE. Trimming pared 7 bases from V and 8 bases from J, leaving 16 bases between. This clone occurred once. Its specificity is not known. Across several immunoSEQ plates, the genomic DNA of each subset was split evenly. Template for every sorted-subset replicate PCR totaled 150 to 250 ng DNA, around 32,000 T cell genomes. Per the study methods: Filtering differed for immunoSEQ, which gave only junction sequences without quality scores. Libraries were prepared by immunoSEQ multiplex PCR; TCRdb keeps only in-frame clonotypes and omits some of them. The DNA was the basis for D and trimming; V, J and clone size are from that table. The sample shows some 1.5 million clones, roughly 97% of them seen only once.

The chain recombines TRBV9 with TRBJ2-1; D is perhaps TRBD2 (6 bases). The origin of this receptor is a man between 25 and 39 years old in good health. The specimen was naive CD4+ T cells sorted from blood. Noted subset: CD45RA+ positively selected. Written as DNA, the CDR3 is TGTGCCAGCGGGACTCCGCTTCGCGATGAGCAGTTCTTC. This gives the protein CASGTPLRDEQFF.